This TCR beta chain was captured in a study of human T cells and chemical hapten exposure. Unfractionated whole blood yielded the extracted total RNA. TCRdb ran MiXCR on the 5' RACE reads and lists one entry per CDR3 protein. Of roughly 110,000 distinct CDR3 sequences detected, around 20% appear once; the ten largest clones hold 2.8%. This CDR3 spans 14 amino acids. V was pared by 7 bases and J by 6 bases, with 7 bases of the junction left unmatched. Germline V gene lookup returns CDR1 LGHDT and CDR2 YNNKEL (reference sequence). This clonotype was seen a handful of times. The sequence came from a human donor in good health. V is TRBV3-1 and J is TRBJ1-4; 8 bases align to TRBD1. In DNA form, the CDR3 reads TGTGCCAGCACCTCCGGGACAGGAGATGAAAAACTGTTTTTT. This sequence encodes CASTSGTGDEKLFF.